The 10 T cell receptor beta chains below come from one sample, sequenced in a study of T cell changes during pregnancy in multiple sclerosis. Assay used: immunoSEQ multiplex PCR; TCRdb lists only in-frame clones, some missing. The table has over 35,000 clones, around 93% seen once. This specimen was CD4+ T cells from peripheral blood mononuclear cells, taken in the third trimester of pregnancy. Receptors originate from a female donor in good health, enrolled as a control in a pregnancy study.

In nucleotides, the CDR3 is TGTGCCAGCAGCTTGGTTCTAGCGGTCTACGAGCAGTACTTC. Its protein is CASSLVLAVYEQYF. The rearrangement links TRBV5-5 to TRBJ2-7; TRBD2 matches 7 bases. The CDR3 contains 14 residues. The J segment lost 3 bases and the V segment lost 0 bases, leaving 3 bases of the junction unmatched. The germline V gene encodes CDR1 SGHKS and CDR2 YYEKEE (reference sequence). Full variable domain (outside the CDR3, taken from reference TRBV5-5 and TRBJ2-7): DAGVTQSPTHLIKTRGQQVTLRCSPISGHKSVSWYQQVLGQGPQFIFQYYEKEERGRGNFPDRFSARQFPNYSSELNVNALLLGDSALYLCASSLVLAVYEQYFGPGTRLTVT.

This sequence joins TRBV5-1 and TRBJ1-6; a possible D gene is TRBD1 (5 bases). Germline loops: CDR1 SGHRS, CDR2 YFSETQ. This CDR3 has 17 residues. Deletions cut 4 bases from V and 0 bases from J, with 14 bases between. As DNA, the CDR3 is TGCGCCAGCAGCCAGACAGCTCAGAGCTCCTATAATTCACCCCTCCACTTT. Translating gives CASSQTAQSSYNSPLHF.

The chain combines TRBV27 with TRBJ2-7, with a weak D call TRBD1 (5 bases). V was cut by 6 bases and J by 2 bases, with 14 bases left in between. This CDR3 contains 14 residues. Germline assignment: CDR1 MNHEY and CDR2 SMNVEV (reference sequence). The CDR3 reads CASRAFGAAYEQYF. CDR3 bases: TGTGCCAGCAGGGCCTTTGGGGCTGCCTACGAGCAGTACTTC.

The J gene is TRBJ2-5, the V gene TRBV30, with TRBD1 as a possible D gene (6 bases). Deletions cut 4 bases from V and 2 bases from J, with 14 bases between. This CDR3 contains 14 residues. Germline CDR1 GTSNPN, CDR2 SVGIG (reference sequence). CDR3 in amino acids: CAWMHWTEQETQYF. The CDR3 coding sequence is TGTGCCTGGATGCATTGGACAGAGCAAGAGACCCAGTACTTC.

V is TRBV5-5 and J is TRBJ1-4; 7 nucleotides align to TRBD1. The CDR3 covers 14 residues. Germline lookup yields CDR1 SGHKS and CDR2 YYEKEE (reference sequence). Germline trimming cut 3 bases from V and 5 bases from J; bases unmatched to any gene: 4. The CDR3 nucleotides read TGTGCCAGCAGCTCGGACAGGTTAAATGAAAAACTGTTTTTT. Protein: CASSSDRLNEKLFF.

This clone was observed a single time. V is TRBV7-6 and J is TRBJ2-1; D gene unclear. Germline values: CDR1 SGHVS, CDR2 FNYEAQ. Deletions cut 3 bases from V and 2 bases from J, with 8 bases between. The length of the CDR3 is 14 residues. CDR3 nucleotides: TGTGCCAGCAGCTTTTATAGCCCCTACAATGAGCAGTTCTTC. As protein: CASSFYSPYNEQFF.

With respect to this clone: At one of its ends the junction is not consistent with the germline gene, which may arise from a read error. The chain is built from TRBV7-7 and TRBJ1-4; 8 positions match TRBD1. The CDR3 covers 15 residues. The V gene's germline CDR1 is SSHAT and CDR2 FNYEAQ (reference sequence). CDR3 amino acids: CASSPQQGANEKLFF. The CDR3 DNA follows: TGTGCTAGCAGCCCCCAACAGGGGGCTAATGAAAAACTGTTTTTT.

V gene TRBV30 combines with J gene TRBJ1-1; tentative D call: TRBD1 (5 bases). The CDR3 is made up of 13 amino acids. The germline V gene has CDR1 GTSNPN and CDR2 SVGIG (reference sequence). The germline V and J ends were trimmed by 4 bases and 0 bases, with 9 bases remaining between them. The CDR3 nucleotides are TGTGCCTGGAAAGGGACTGTGAACACTGAAGCTTTCTTT. As protein: CAWKGTVNTEAFF.

This chain joins TRBV18 and TRBJ1-2; D possibly corresponds to TRBD1 (5 bases). The CDR3 runs 14 residues. Trimming removed 6 bases from V and 10 bases from J, with 21 bases in between. Germline V lookup: CDR1 KGHSH, CDR2 LQKENI. The CDR3 reads CASSTATDQQAYTF. The DNA for the CDR3 is TGTGCCAGCTCGACAGCAACGGACCAGCAGGCCTACACCTTC.

In this sample, this clone turned up a few times. The V call is TRBV7-9, the J call TRBJ2-2, with no clear D. Trimming removed 6 bases from V and 4 bases from J, with 12 bases in between. Germline loops: CDR1 SEHNR, CDR2 FQNEAQ (reference sequence). The length of the CDR3 is 14 residues. DNA of the CDR3: TGTGCCAGCAGATCTCTCTCCTCCACCGGGGAGCTGTTTTTT. The encoded protein is CASRSLSSTGELFF.